This T cell receptor beta chain is drawn from a study of cytomegalovirus exposure and HLA in healthy donors. Primers for the PCR totalled 60 Vbeta and 13 Jbeta. Data came from immunoSEQ multiplex PCR; TCRdb stores just in-frame clones and leaves some out. Of about 150,000 clones in the sample, 80% were seen once. The V and J ends lost 7 bases and 7 bases respectively, with 22 bases between them. CDR1 and CDR2 (germline): MNHEY, SVGAGI. This CDR3 has 15 amino acids. The sequence derives from a man aged 25-45 years in good health and CMV-seropositive. Sequences were obtained from PBMCs. V and J are TRBV6-5 and TRBJ1-1, with D perhaps TRBD1 (5 bases). The CDR3 DNA reads TGTGCCAGCACCCCCTCCCGGGGGGGACCGAGTGAAGCTTTCTTT. Amino acid sequence: CASTPSRGGPSEAFF.